The clone carrying this T cell receptor beta chain was recorded only once. Its specificity is unknown. Germline V gives CDR1 SGHDT, CDR2 YYEEEE. Trimming took 0 bases from V and 0 from J, leaving 7 bases between them. The CDR3 is made up of 15 amino acids. At least one PBMC sample before ART and at least two after were required. Survey level was the resolution at which the v3.0 immunoSEQ assay ran. For every sample, sequencing targeted roughly 40,000-55,000 T-cell genomes. Sequenced by immunoSEQ multiplex PCR; TCRdb stores in-frame clones only, minus some. In the table there are about 24,000 clones, 95% of which are singletons. The sample comes from a study of long-term antiretroviral therapy in people with HIV. Overall study findings and caveats: Controls showed broader CDR3 length ranges than did the HIV repertoires.

The chain joins TRBV5-6 to TRBJ1-3; the D is unclear. This receptor was identified in a woman aged 50 to 60 with HIV. The sample here was unsorted PBMCs, taken about 4.9 years after starting antiretroviral therapy. The CDR3, as DNA: TGTGCCAGCAGCTTGGTCCATCGCTCTGGAAACACCATATATTTT. Amino acid sequence: CASSLVHRSGNTIYF.